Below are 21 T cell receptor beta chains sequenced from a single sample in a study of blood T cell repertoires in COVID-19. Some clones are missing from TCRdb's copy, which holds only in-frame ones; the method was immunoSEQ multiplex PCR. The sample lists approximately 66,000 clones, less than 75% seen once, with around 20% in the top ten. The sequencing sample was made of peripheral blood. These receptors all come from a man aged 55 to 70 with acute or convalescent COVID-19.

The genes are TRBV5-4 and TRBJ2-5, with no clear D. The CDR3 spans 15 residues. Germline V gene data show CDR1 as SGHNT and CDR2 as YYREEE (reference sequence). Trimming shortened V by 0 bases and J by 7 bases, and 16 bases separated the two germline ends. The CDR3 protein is CASSLASAEDGTQYF. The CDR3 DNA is TGTGCCAGCAGCTTGGCCTCGGCGGAAGATGGGACCCAGTACTTC.

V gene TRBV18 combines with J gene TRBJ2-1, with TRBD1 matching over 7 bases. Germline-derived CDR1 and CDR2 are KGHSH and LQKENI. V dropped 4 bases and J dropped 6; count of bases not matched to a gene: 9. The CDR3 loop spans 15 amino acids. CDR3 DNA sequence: TGTGCCAGCTCACAGGGGGCCGGGGACGGCAATGAGCAGTTCTTC. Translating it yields CASSQGAGDGNEQFF.

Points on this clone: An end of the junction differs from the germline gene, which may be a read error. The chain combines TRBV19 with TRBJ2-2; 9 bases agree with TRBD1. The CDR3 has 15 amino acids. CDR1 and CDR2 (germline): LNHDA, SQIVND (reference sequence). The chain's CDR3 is CASTIPGQGSGELFF. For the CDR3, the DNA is TGTGCCAGTACTATACCGGGACAGGGCTCCGGGGAGCTGTTTTTT.

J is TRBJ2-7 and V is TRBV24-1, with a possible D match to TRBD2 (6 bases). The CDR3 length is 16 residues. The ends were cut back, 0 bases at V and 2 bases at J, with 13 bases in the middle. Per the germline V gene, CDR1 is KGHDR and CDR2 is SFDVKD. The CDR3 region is CATSDLFHRTTYEQYV. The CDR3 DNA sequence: TGTGCCACCAGTGATTTGTTTCACAGGACTACCTACGAGCAGTACGTC.

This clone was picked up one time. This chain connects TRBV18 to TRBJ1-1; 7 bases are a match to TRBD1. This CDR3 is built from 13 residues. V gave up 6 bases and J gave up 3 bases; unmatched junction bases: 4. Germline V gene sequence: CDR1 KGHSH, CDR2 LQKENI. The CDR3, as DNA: TGTGCCAGCTCTCCCGGACAGGACACTGAAGCTTTCTTT. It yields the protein CASSPGQDTEAFF.

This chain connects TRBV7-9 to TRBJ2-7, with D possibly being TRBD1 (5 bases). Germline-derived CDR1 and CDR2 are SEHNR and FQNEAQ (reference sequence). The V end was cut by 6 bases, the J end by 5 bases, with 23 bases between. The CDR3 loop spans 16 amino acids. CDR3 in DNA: TGTGCCAGCAGTTTCTTAGAAGGGGCAGGGTTCAACGAGCAGTACTTC. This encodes CASSFLEGAGFNEQYF.

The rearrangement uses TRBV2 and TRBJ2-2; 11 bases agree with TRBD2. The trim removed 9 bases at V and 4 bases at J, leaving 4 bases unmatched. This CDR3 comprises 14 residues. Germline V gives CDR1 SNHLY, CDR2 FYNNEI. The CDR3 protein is CASELAGVTGELFF. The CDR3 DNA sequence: TGTGCCAGTGAACTAGCGGGGGTCACCGGGGAGCTGTTTTTT.

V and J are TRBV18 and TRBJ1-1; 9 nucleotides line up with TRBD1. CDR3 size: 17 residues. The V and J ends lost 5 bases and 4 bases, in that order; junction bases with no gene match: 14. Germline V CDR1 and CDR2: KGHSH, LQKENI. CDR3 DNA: TGTGCCAGCTCAGATAGGGGACAGGGTGGTTTCGGCACTGAAGCTTTCTTT. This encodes CASSDRGQGGFGTEAFF.

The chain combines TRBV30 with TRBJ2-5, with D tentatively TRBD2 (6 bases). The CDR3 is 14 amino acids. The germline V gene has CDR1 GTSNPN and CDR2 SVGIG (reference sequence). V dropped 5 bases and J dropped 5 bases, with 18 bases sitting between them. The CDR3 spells CAWDVPGDWETQYF. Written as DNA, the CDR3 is TGTGCCTGGGACGTCCCGGGGGACTGGGAGACCCAGTACTTC.

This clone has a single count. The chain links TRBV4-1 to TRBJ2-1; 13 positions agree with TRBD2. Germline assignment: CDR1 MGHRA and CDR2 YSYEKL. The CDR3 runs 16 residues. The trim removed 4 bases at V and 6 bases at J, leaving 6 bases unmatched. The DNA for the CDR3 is TGCGCCAGCAGCCTTCTGAGACTAGCGGGGGGCAATGAGCAGTTCTTC. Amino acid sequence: CASSLLRLAGGNEQFF.

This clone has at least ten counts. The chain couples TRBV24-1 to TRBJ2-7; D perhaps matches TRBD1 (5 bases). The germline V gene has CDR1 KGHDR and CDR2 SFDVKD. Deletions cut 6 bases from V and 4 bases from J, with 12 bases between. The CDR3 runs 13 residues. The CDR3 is CATSPRAGYEQYF. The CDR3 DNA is TGTGCCACCAGTCCCAGGGCTGGTTACGAGCAGTACTTC.

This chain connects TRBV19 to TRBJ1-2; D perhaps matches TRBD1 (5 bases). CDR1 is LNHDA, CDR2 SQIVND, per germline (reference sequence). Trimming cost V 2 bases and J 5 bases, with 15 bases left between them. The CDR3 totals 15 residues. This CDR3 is CASSILYRNRYGYTF. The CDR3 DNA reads TGTGCCAGTAGTATACTTTACAGGAATAGGTATGGCTACACCTTC.

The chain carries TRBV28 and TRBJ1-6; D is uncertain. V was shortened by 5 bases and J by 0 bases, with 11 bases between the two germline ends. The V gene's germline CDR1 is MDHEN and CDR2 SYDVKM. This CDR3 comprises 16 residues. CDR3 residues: CASSQRHSSYNSPLHF. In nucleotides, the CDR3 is TGTGCCAGCAGTCAAAGACACAGCTCCTATAATTCACCCCTCCACTTT. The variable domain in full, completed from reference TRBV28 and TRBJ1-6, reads DVKVTQSSRYLVKRTGEKVFLECVQDMDHENMFWYRQDPGLGLRLIYFSYDVKMKEKGDIPEGYSVSREKKERFSLILESASTNQTSMYLCASSQRHSSYNSPLHFGNGTRLTVT.

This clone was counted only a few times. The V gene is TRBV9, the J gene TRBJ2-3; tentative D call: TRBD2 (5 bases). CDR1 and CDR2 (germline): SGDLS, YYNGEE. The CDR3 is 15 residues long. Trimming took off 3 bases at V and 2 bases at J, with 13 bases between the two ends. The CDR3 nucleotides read TGTGCCAGCAGCGCAAGAGGACTGATCACAGATACGCAGTATTTT. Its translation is CASSARGLITDTQYF.

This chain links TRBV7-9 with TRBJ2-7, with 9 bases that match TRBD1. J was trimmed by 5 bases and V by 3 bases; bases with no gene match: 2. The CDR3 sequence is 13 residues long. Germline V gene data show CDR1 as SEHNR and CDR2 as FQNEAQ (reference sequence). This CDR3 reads CASSFRQGDEQYV. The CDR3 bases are TGTGCCAGCAGCTTTCGACAGGGGGACGAGCAGTACGTC.

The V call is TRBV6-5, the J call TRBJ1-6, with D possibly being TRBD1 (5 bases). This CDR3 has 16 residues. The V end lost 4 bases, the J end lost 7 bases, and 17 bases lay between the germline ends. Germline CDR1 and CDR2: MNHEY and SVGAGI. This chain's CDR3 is CASSFQAGQPNSPLHF. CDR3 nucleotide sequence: TGTGCCAGCAGTTTTCAAGCGGGGCAGCCCAATTCACCCCTCCACTTT.

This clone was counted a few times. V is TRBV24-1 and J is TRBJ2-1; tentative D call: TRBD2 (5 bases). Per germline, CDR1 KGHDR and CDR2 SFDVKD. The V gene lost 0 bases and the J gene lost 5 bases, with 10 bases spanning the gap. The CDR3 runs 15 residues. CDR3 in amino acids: CATSDLRGPNNEQFF. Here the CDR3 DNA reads TGTGCCACCAGTGATTTGCGCGGGCCCAACAATGAGCAGTTCTTC.

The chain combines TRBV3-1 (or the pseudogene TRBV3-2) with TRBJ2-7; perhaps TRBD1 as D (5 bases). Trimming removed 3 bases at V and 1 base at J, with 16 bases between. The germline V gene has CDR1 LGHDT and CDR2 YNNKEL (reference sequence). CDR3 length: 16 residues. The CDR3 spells CASSHPRTRISYEQYF. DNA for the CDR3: TGTGCCAGCAGCCATCCTCGGACACGAATTTCCTACGAGCAGTACTTC.

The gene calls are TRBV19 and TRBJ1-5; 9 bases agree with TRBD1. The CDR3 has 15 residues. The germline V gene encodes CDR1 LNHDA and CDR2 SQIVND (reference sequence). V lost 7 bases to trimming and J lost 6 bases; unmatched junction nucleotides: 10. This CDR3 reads CASTQTGGLVQPQHF. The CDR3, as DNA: TGTGCCAGTACCCAGACAGGGGGGCTAGTTCAGCCCCAGCATTTT.

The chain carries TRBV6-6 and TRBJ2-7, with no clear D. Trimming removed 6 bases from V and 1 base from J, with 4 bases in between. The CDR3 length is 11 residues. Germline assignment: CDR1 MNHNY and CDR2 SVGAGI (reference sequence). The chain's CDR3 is CASSQSYEQYF. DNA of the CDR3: TGTGCCAGCAGCCAATCCTACGAGCAGTACTTC.

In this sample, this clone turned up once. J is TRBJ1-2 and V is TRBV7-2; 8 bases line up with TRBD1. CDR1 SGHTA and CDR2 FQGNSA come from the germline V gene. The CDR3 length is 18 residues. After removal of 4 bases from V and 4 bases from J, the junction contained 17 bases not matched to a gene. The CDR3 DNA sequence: TGTGCCAGCAGCTCCGATGGGGGGGAGACAGGGGCGATCTATGGCTACACCTTC. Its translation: CASSSDGGETGAIYGYTF.